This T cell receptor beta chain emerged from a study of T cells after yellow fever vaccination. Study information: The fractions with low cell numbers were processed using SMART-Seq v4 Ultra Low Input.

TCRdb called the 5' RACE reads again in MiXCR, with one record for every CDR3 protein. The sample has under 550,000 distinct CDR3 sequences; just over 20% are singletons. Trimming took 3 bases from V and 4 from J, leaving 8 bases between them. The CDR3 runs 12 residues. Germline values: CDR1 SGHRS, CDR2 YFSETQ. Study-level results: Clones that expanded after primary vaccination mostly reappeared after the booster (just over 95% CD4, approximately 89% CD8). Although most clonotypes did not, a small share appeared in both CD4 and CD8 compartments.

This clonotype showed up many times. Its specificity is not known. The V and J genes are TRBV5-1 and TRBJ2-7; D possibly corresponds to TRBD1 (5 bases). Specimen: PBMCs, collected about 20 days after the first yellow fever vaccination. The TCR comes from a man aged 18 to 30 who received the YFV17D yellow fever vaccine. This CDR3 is CASSYDRYEQYF. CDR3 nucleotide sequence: TGCGCCAGCAGCTATGACAGATACGAGCAGTACTTC.